Below, 23 T cell receptor beta chains from the same sample are listed, as sequenced in a study of beta chain features in type 1 diabetes. Whole-study results and caveats: All four CD4+ subsets of Type 1 diabetes patients contained TCRB CDR3s that were moderately but significantly shorter.

The investigators reverse transcribed all of the isolated RNA, so they sequenced expressed TCRB transcripts. TCRdb keeps only in-frame clones here, not all; method: immunoSEQ multiplex PCR. The table lists about 660,000 clones, about 14% of them singletons. No antigen has been identified for these receptors. Specimen: naive CD4+ T cells from blood. Receptors originate from a young man with type 1 diabetes.

This clone appeared a few times. This chain uses TRBV30 with TRBJ2-5, with TRBD2 identical over 10 bases. CDR3 length: 15 amino acids. J was trimmed by 5 bases and V by 1 base; bases with no gene match: 7. CDR1 GTSNPN and CDR2 SVGIG come from the germline V gene (reference sequence). The CDR3 DNA reads as TGTGCCTGGAGTGGGAGCGGGAGGGCCCCGGAGACCCAGTACTTC. This codes for CAWSGSGRAPETQYF.

This clone was seen more than once but under ten times. J is TRBJ2-5 and V is TRBV15; D is uncertain. V lost 0 bases, J lost 5 bases, and 16 bases lay in between. The CDR3 is 16 residues long. CDR1 and CDR2 from the germline V gene are LNHNV and YYDKDF (reference sequence). The CDR3 region has the DNA TGTGCCACCAGCAGAGATGCGACCGAAATGCGGGAGACCCAGTACTTC. It translates to CATSRDATEMRETQYF.

This clone has only a few counts. The chain employs TRBV13 and TRBJ2-7; 9 bases fit TRBD1. V shed 2 bases and J 3 bases; nucleotides not matched to a gene: 5. CDR3 size: 15 residues. Germline CDR1 PRHDT, CDR2 FYEKMQ (reference sequence). CDR3 nucleotides: TGTGCCAGCAGCTTAACGGGGACAGGGCACTACGAGCAGTACTTC. Amino acid sequence: CASSLTGTGHYEQYF.

The CDR3 DNA reads as TGTGCCACCAGCACAGTGACTAACTATGGCTACACCTTC. Residues: CATSTVTNYGYTF. The chain links TRBV28 to TRBJ1-2; D gene ambiguous. Germline V gives CDR1 MDHEN, CDR2 SYDVKM. CDR3 size: 13 residues. With 10 bases removed from V and 0 bases from J, the gap between germline ends came to 12 bases.

In DNA form, the CDR3 reads TGTGCCAGCAGCTTAAGATCTGTAGGACAGGGCTGGGATTCACCCCTCCACTTT. This encodes CASSLRSVGQGWDSPLHF. The chain employs TRBV7-2 and TRBJ1-6; 8 bases map to TRBD1. With 2 bases clipped from V and 8 bases from J, the junction kept 14 bases outside the gene matches. CDR3 length: 18 amino acids. Germline CDR1 is SGHTA and CDR2 is FQGNSA.

This clone was detected only a few times. The same CDR3 also results from other DNA sequences found in this sample. The chain carries TRBV7-9 and TRBJ2-4, with D possibly being TRBD1 (5 bases). This CDR3 is built from 15 residues. Per germline, CDR1 SEHNR and CDR2 FQNEAQ (reference sequence). V dropped 3 bases and J dropped 1 base, with 10 bases sitting between them. CDR3 sequence: CASSLVQGAKNIQYF. For the CDR3, the DNA is TGTGCCAGCAGCTTGGTCCAGGGTGCCAAAAACATTCAGTACTTC.

CDR3 residues: CASSQASRETQYF. CDR3 nucleotide sequence: TGTGCCAGCAGCCAAGCTTCTAGAGAGACCCAGTACTTC. This sequence joins TRBV14 and TRBJ2-5; the D is unclear. This CDR3 is 13 amino acids long. Germline V gives CDR1 SGHDN, CDR2 FVKESK. The ends were cut back, 1 base at V and 4 bases at J, with 7 bases in the middle. The entire variable domain, with the rest obtained from reference TRBV14 and TRBJ2-5, is as follows: EAGVTQFPSHSVIEKGQTVTLRCDPISGHDNLYWYRRVMGKEIKFLLHFVKESKQDESGMPNNRFLAERTGGTYSTLKVQPAELEDSGVYFCASSQASRETQYFGPGTRLLVL.

This clone was observed a handful of times. The same CDR3 arises from other DNA sequences in this sample as well. This sequence joins TRBV28 and TRBJ1-6; D uncertain. Trimming pared 1 base from V and 8 bases from J, leaving 3 bases between. The CDR3 length is 12 residues. Germline V CDR1 and CDR2: MDHEN, SYDVKM. CDR3 nucleotides: TGTGCCAGCAGTTTATTGGATTCACCCCTCCACTTT. Its protein is CASSLLDSPLHF.

This clone came up a few times. The chain employs TRBV7-2 and TRBJ1-6, with D possibly TRBD1 on 5 matching bases. V shed 4 bases and J shed 1 base, with 11 bases lying between them. CDR3 length: 16 residues. Germline CDR1 is SGHTA and CDR2 is FQGNSA. The CDR3 DNA is TGTGCCAGCAGCTCGCCGCCAGGGTCCTATAATTCACCCCTCCACTTT. Translated, it gives CASSSPPGSYNSPLHF.

The genes are TRBV20-1 and TRBJ2-5, with D maybe TRBD1 (6 bases). Germline assignment: CDR1 DFQATT and CDR2 SNEGSKA (reference sequence). V lost 8 bases and J lost 5, with 12 bases in between. The CDR3 runs to 11 residues. For the CDR3, the DNA is TGCAGTCCGAGGCAGGGGGAGACCCAGTACTTC. Its protein is CSPRQGETQYF.

This clone turned up a few times. This chain uses TRBV2 with TRBJ2-1; D remains unclear. V was pared by 5 bases and J by 4 bases, with 9 bases between. The germline V gene encodes CDR1 SNHLY and CDR2 FYNNEI. CDR3 length: 13 amino acids. CDR3 bases: TGTGCCAGCAGTCAATTGGAATACAATGAGCAGTTCTTC. It translates to CASSQLEYNEQFF.

This clone was seen more than once but under ten times. The chain couples TRBV7-2 to TRBJ2-3; weak D call: TRBD1 (5 bases). Trimming pared 4 bases from V and 4 bases from J, leaving 9 bases between. Germline values: CDR1 SGHTA, CDR2 FQGNSA. There are 13 residues in the CDR3. CDR3 bases: TGTGCCAGCAGCTCAACCAGGGCAGATACGCAGTATTTT. As protein: CASSSTRADTQYF.

This clone came up a few times. The chain recombines TRBV5-4 with TRBJ2-3; no clear D gene. CDR1 and CDR2 (germline): SGHNT, YYREEE (reference sequence). The CDR3 totals 13 residues. Trimming cost V 0 bases and J 6 bases, with 8 bases left between them. The CDR3 sequence is CASSLEHNDTQYF. The CDR3 DNA reads as TGTGCCAGCAGCTTGGAGCATAACGATACGCAGTATTTT.

This clone was seen more than once but under ten times. This rearrangement joins TRBV30 to TRBJ1-1; 7 nucleotides line up with TRBD1. CDR1 is GTSNPN and CDR2 is SVGIG in the germline V gene (reference sequence). CDR3 length equals 11 residues. With 4 bases clipped from V and 7 bases from J, the junction kept 3 bases outside the gene matches. CDR3 amino acids: CAWIGQVEAFF. The CDR3 region has the DNA TGTGCCTGGATCGGACAGGTTGAAGCTTTCTTT.

This sequence joins TRBV30 and TRBJ1-1; D ambiguous. V lost 0 bases and J 0 bases, leaving 11 bases between the germline ends. The CDR3 length is 15 residues. CDR1 and CDR2 (germline): GTSNPN, SVGIG (reference sequence). The CDR3: CAWSVAGTVNTEAFF. The CDR3 DNA reads as TGTGCCTGGAGTGTCGCCGGTACGGTGAACACTGAAGCTTTCTTT.

This clone was recorded a few times. This sequence joins TRBV25-1 and TRBJ2-3, with D hard to call. This CDR3 contains 12 residues. Germline values: CDR1 MGHDK, CDR2 SYGVNS. Trimming took off 5 bases at V and 2 bases at J, with 5 bases between the two ends. In DNA, the CDR3 is TGTGCCAGCAGTCCATCCACAGATACGCAGTATTTT. It encodes CASSPSTDTQYF.

This clone was picked up a small number of times. The same CDR3 also results from other DNA sequences found in this sample. J is TRBJ2-2 and V is TRBV9; D call uncertain. The CDR3 consists of 11 residues. V was trimmed by 2 bases and J by 6 bases, leaving 2 bases between them. CDR1 SGDLS and CDR2 YYNGEE come from the germline V gene. The CDR3 DNA is TGTGCCAGCAGCGTGCCCGGGGAGCTGTTTTTT. Translated, it gives CASSVPGELFF.

This chain's CDR3 is CASSVDRYNEQFF. The CDR3 DNA reads as TGTGCCAGCAGCGTCGACCGCTACAATGAGCAGTTCTTC. V gene TRBV5-4 combines with J gene TRBJ2-1; no firm D call. CDR1 and CDR2 from the germline V gene are SGHNT and YYREEE (reference sequence). The CDR3 loop spans 13 amino acids. Trimming took off 4 bases at V and 3 bases at J, with 8 bases between the two ends.

The V and J genes are TRBV30 and TRBJ2-7; D unresolved. Trimming cost V 5 bases and J 2 bases, with 13 bases left between them. Germline CDR1 reads GTSNPN; CDR2 reads SVGIG (reference sequence). CDR3 length: 13 residues. CDR3 nucleotides: TGTGCCTGGGAACCGGGCCAGACCTACGAGCAGTACTTC. This gives the protein CAWEPGQTYEQYF. The full variable domain, its missing parts supplied by reference TRBV30 and TRBJ2-7, is SQTIHQWPATLVQPVGSPLSLECTVEGTSNPNLYWYRQAAGRGLQLLFYSVGIGQISSEVPQNLSASRPQDRQFILSSKKLLLSDSGFYLCAWEPGQTYEQYFGPGTRLTVT.

The sample holds a few counts of this clone. This chain connects TRBV7-2 to TRBJ2-4; TRBD2 matches at 7 bases. After removal of 5 bases from V and 2 bases from J, the junction contained 3 bases not matched to a gene. This CDR3 region has 14 residues. CDR1 SGHTA and CDR2 FQGNSA come from the germline V gene. Here the CDR3 reads CASSPGGSKNIQYF. CDR3 in DNA: TGTGCCAGCAGCCCCGGGGGGTCCAAAAACATTCAGTACTTC.

The rearrangement joins TRBV4-1 to TRBJ2-7; 7 nucleotides line up with TRBD1. The CDR3 spans 15 residues. J lost 3 bases, V lost 0 bases, and 5 bases had no gene match. Germline V CDR1 and CDR2: MGHRA, YSYEKL. The CDR3 DNA reads TGCGCCAGCAGCCAAGATCCTACAGGGGTCTACGAGCAGTACTTC. Its translation: CASSQDPTGVYEQYF.

The V and J genes are TRBV19 and TRBJ1-1; TRBD1 is a possible D gene (5 bases). From germline, CDR1 is LNHDA and CDR2 SQIVND (reference sequence). Trimming removed 7 bases at V and 6 bases at J, with 12 bases between. The CDR3 consists of 12 residues. The CDR3 spells CASNRRGSEAFF. DNA of the CDR3: TGTGCCAGTAACAGGAGGGGATCTGAAGCTTTCTTT.

This clone was recorded a few times. This rearrangement joins TRBV28 to TRBJ2-3; TRBD2 agrees at 7 bases. The germline CDR1 and CDR2 sequences are MDHEN and SYDVKM. The CDR3 has 13 amino acids. The J segment lost 6 bases and the V segment lost 2 bases, leaving 2 bases of the junction unmatched. The DNA for the CDR3 is TGTGCCAGCAGTTTAGGGGGGGAGGATACGCAGTATTTT. It encodes CASSLGGEDTQYF.